Presented here are 18 T cell receptor beta chains from one specimen sequenced in a study of shared clonotypes between healthy human individuals. TCRdb's table, derived via immunoSEQ multiplex PCR, lists solely in-frame clones and lacks some. The sample includes some 690,000 clones, about 90% seen only once; the top ten take 30% to 35%. The sample comprised memory CD8+ T cells from PBMCs. Subset here: CD45RO+ cells pooled with CCR7-negative TemRA cells. These receptors were collected from a man aged 18 to 30 in good health. Some clones in this sample may be carry-over from other donors' samples.

This clone was seen once. The chain uses TRBV6-5 and TRBJ1-2, with D possibly TRBD1 on 6 matching bases. Germline loops: CDR1 MNHEY, CDR2 SVGAGI. Trimming stripped 6 bases from V and 8 bases from J, with 13 bases between. This CDR3 is built from 12 residues. CDR3 nucleotides: TGTGCCAGCAGGCGCAGGGGTGAGGGCTACACCTTC. Protein: CASRRRGEGYTF.

A word on this clone: Only one base separates this from a far larger clonotype, so it likely reflects a read error. The CDR3 DNA follows: TGTGCCTGCAGTGCCCAGAGGCTTGGCAATCAGCCCCAGCATTTT. Its translation: CACSAQRLGNQPQHF. V is TRBV2 and J is TRBJ1-5; D unclear. The V gene's germline CDR1 is SNHLY and CDR2 FYNNEI. This CDR3 comprises 15 residues.

The chain links TRBV27 to TRBJ2-7; D is possibly TRBD2 (6 bases). V was cut by 5 bases and J by 3 bases, with 14 bases left in between. Germline V gives CDR1 MNHEY, CDR2 SMNVEV (reference sequence). The CDR3 loop spans 14 amino acids. DNA for the CDR3: TGTGCCAGCAGTACGATAGGGGAGGACTACGAGCAGTACTTC. This gives the protein CASSTIGEDYEQYF.

The chain carries TRBV28 and TRBJ1-4, with TRBD1 identical over 8 bases. The CDR3 runs 15 residues. The V gene end was trimmed by 2 bases and the J gene end by 8 bases; junction bases not matched to a gene: 7. The germline V gene encodes CDR1 MDHEN and CDR2 SYDVKM. The CDR3 DNA reads as TGTGCCAGCAGTTTACTCGGCAGGGGGCACGAAAAACTGTTTTTT. It translates to CASSLLGRGHEKLFF.

This clone was counted only a few times. The same CDR3 can be traced to other DNA sequences in this sample. The J gene is TRBJ1-1, the V gene TRBV9; a possible D gene is TRBD1 (6 bases). The CDR3 extends over 15 amino acids. Germline V gene lookup returns CDR1 SGDLS and CDR2 YYNGEE. V was shortened by 0 bases and J by 1 base, with 10 bases between the two germline ends. CDR3 region: CASSVGGGGNTEAFF. The CDR3 DNA is TGTGCCAGCAGCGTAGGAGGGGGAGGGAACACTGAAGCTTTCTTT.

The chain recombines TRBV4-3 with TRBJ2-1; 8 bases map to TRBD2. Losses at the gene ends were 1 base for V and 3 bases for J; bases not matched to a gene: 2. Germline V gene lookup returns CDR1 LGHNA and CDR2 YSLEER. There are 15 residues in the CDR3. Here the CDR3 reads CASSQGAGGYNEQFF. The CDR3 DNA sequence: TGCGCCAGCAGCCAAGGGGCGGGAGGCTACAATGAGCAGTTCTTC.

V and J are TRBV21-1 and TRBJ1-5. TRBV21-1 is a pseudogene. The CDR3 loop spans 16 amino acids. CDR3 residues: CASSAPALSGNQPQHF. In DNA, the CDR3 is TGTGCCAGCAGCGCGCCCGCTCTGAGCGGCAATCAGCCCCAGCATTTT.

The chain uses TRBV7-8 and TRBJ1-1; D gene ambiguous. The V gene's germline CDR1 is SGHVS and CDR2 FQNEAQ. There are 15 residues in the CDR3. The germline V and J ends were trimmed by 4 bases and 4 bases, with 16 bases remaining between them. The CDR3 DNA reads as TGTGCCAGCAGCTCGTCGTCGGGGTTGGCCACTGAAGCTTTCTTT. This codes for CASSSSSGLATEAFF.

The rearrangement links TRBV15 to TRBJ2-6; TRBD1 aligns across 8 bases. With 11 bases clipped from V and 4 bases from J, the junction kept 16 bases outside the gene matches. Germline loops: CDR1 LNHNV, CDR2 YYDKDF (reference sequence). The CDR3 consists of 17 residues. The CDR3 sequence: CAAGAGTGFLGANVLTF. The CDR3 coding sequence is TGTGCCGCCGGGGCGGGGACAGGTTTTCTGGGGGCCAACGTCCTGACTTTC.

V is TRBV7-9 and J is TRBJ2-3, with a weak D call TRBD2 (6 bases). From germline, CDR1 is SEHNR and CDR2 FQNEAQ (reference sequence). This CDR3 has 13 residues. With 3 bases removed from V and 4 bases from J, the gap between germline ends came to 8 bases. The CDR3 protein is CASSFGSADTQYF. The CDR3 coding sequence is TGTGCCAGCAGCTTCGGGAGTGCAGATACGCAGTATTTT. Filled out from reference TRBV7-9 and TRBJ2-3, the complete variable domain reads DTGVSQNPRHKITKRGQNVTFRCDPISEHNRLYWYRQTLGQGPEFLTYFQNEAQLEKSRLLSDRFSAERPKGSFSTLEIQRTEQGDSAMYLCASSFGSADTQYFGPGTRLTVL.

V usage is TRBV28 and J usage is TRBJ1-3; tentative D call: TRBD1 (6 bases). The CDR3 is made up of 16 amino acids. The germline gives CDR1 MDHEN, CDR2 SYDVKM. V lost 6 bases and J 2 bases, leaving 17 bases between the germline ends. The CDR3 nucleotides are TGTGCCAGCAGGTTAAGAGGGGGGCTCCCTGGAAACACCATATATTTT. Amino acids: CASRLRGGLPGNTIYF.

The J gene is TRBJ2-3, the V gene TRBV7-9; a possible D gene is TRBD2 (5 bases). Germline V gene lookup returns CDR1 SEHNR and CDR2 FQNEAQ (reference sequence). The CDR3 contains 15 residues. V was pared by 8 bases and J by 2 bases, with 17 bases between. Written as DNA, the CDR3 is TGTGCCAGCCCGAAGGGCAGCGGAGACACAGATACGCAGTATTTT. Translation: CASPKGSGDTDTQYF.

Only one count was recorded for this clone. The gene calls are TRBV18 and TRBJ2-7; D is unclear. Germline assignment: CDR1 KGHSH and CDR2 LQKENI. CDR3 length equals 14 residues. V was shortened by 4 bases and J by 1 base, with 11 bases between the two germline ends. CDR3 loop: CASSLDNLSYEQYF. The DNA for the CDR3 is TGTGCCAGCTCACTAGACAATCTTTCCTACGAGCAGTACTTC.

This rearrangement joins TRBV5-1 to TRBJ2-7; a possible D gene is TRBD2 (5 bases). V dropped 7 bases and J dropped 0 bases, with 11 bases sitting between them. Germline V gene lookup returns CDR1 SGHRS and CDR2 YFSETQ. This CDR3 contains 13 residues. The CDR3 DNA follows: TGCGCCAGCGCGGGCAGGCTCTCCTACGAGCAGTACTTC. Amino acids: CASAGRLSYEQYF. Full variable domain (remainder filled in from reference TRBV5-1 and TRBJ2-7): KAGVTQTPRYLIKTRGQQVTLSCSPISGHRSVSWYQQTPGQGLQFLFEYFSETQRNKGNFPGRFSGRQFSNSRSEMNVSTLELGDSALYLCASAGRLSYEQYFGPGTRLTVT.

The chain carries TRBV27 and TRBJ2-1, with D possibly being TRBD1 (5 bases). From germline, CDR1 is MNHEY and CDR2 SMNVEV (reference sequence). The length of the CDR3 is 16 residues. V was pared by 2 bases and J by 8 bases, with 19 bases between. The CDR3 here is CASSLRADSLWDEQFF. The CDR3 DNA sequence: TGTGCCAGCAGTTTAAGGGCAGACAGTCTTTGGGATGAGCAGTTCTTC.

The chain is built from TRBV9 and TRBJ1-3; weak D call: TRBD1 (6 bases). The length of the CDR3 is 15 residues. The V gene lost 0 bases and the J gene lost 4 bases, with 11 bases spanning the gap. The germline CDR1 and CDR2 sequences are SGDLS and YYNGEE. Here the CDR3 reads CASSVDGGLGNTIYF. The CDR3 DNA sequence: TGTGCCAGCAGCGTAGATGGGGGGCTAGGAAACACCATATATTTT.

DNA of the CDR3: TGTGCCAGCCAGGGACAGGAGACCGTTAACTATGGCTACACCTTC. Translated: CASQGQETVNYGYTF. This chain uses TRBV18 with TRBJ1-2; 8 bases are a match to TRBD1. The V gene end was trimmed by 8 bases and the J gene end by 1 base; junction bases not matched to a gene: 9. The CDR3 sequence is 15 residues long. The germline CDR1 and CDR2 sequences are KGHSH and LQKENI. Based on the CDR3 plus reference TRBV18 and TRBJ1-2, the full variable domain is NAGVMQNPRHLVRRRGQEARLRCSPMKGHSHVYWYRQLPEEGLKFMVYLQKENIIDESGMPKERFSAEFPKEGPSILRIQQVVRGDSAAYFCASQGQETVNYGYTFGSGTRLTVV.

V usage is TRBV11-2 and J usage is TRBJ1-4, with TRBD1 identical over 12 bases. The CDR3 totals 18 residues. Germline assignment: CDR1 SGHAT and CDR2 FQNNGV. The junction had 9 bases not matched to a gene; V was cut back by 4 bases and J by 3 bases. The CDR3 DNA is TGTGCCAGCAGCTATTACCGGGACAGGGGGCGTCCTAATGAAAAACTGTTTTTT. Amino acid sequence: CASSYYRDRGRPNEKLFF.